Below are 29 T cell receptor beta chains sequenced from a single sample in a study of cytomegalovirus exposure and HLA in healthy donors. PCR involved 60 Vbeta and 13 Jbeta primers. TCRdb keeps only in-frame clones here, not all; method: immunoSEQ multiplex PCR. The table shows about 76,000 clones, with under 80% occurring only once. Specimen: PBMCs. The origin of the receptors is a man between 60 and 70 years old in good health and CMV-seropositive.

The genes are TRBV7-9 and TRBJ1-2; tentatively, D is TRBD1 (6 bases). Germline V gene lookup returns CDR1 SEHNR and CDR2 FQNEAQ (reference sequence). CDR3 size: 12 residues. CDR3 sequence reads: CSQGEGVYGYTF. CDR3 nucleotides: TGTTCCCAAGGGGAGGGGGTCTATGGCTACACCTTC.

V usage is TRBV11-2 and J usage is TRBJ2-5; 11 bases fit TRBD1. Germline assignment: CDR1 SGHAT and CDR2 FQNNGV. This CDR3 has 18 amino acids. V gave up 5 bases and J gave up 2 bases; unmatched junction bases: 13. CDR3 sequence: CASSPGTGGRLPQETQYF. CDR3 nucleotide sequence: TGTGCCAGCAGCCCCGGGACAGGGGGTCGCCTCCCACAAGAGACCCAGTACTTC.

The J gene is TRBJ1-2, the V gene TRBV4-2; TRBD1 matches at 7 bases. The junction had 4 bases not matched to a gene; V was cut back by 2 bases and J by 7 bases. CDR3 size: 13 residues. Germline V gene lookup returns CDR1 LGHNA and CDR2 YNFKEQ. CDR3 in DNA: TGTGCCAGCAGCCAACATTCAGGGGGTGGCTACACCTTC. Its translation is CASSQHSGGGYTF.

J is TRBJ1-1 and V is TRBV7-9; 7 bases agree with TRBD1. The V gene end was trimmed by 5 bases and the J gene end by 5 bases; junction bases not matched to a gene: 14. The CDR3 consists of 16 residues. Germline CDR1 reads SEHNR; CDR2 reads FQNEAQ (reference sequence). CDR3 protein: CASSILQGPGSTEAFF. In nucleotides, the CDR3 is TGTGCCAGCAGCATACTACAGGGGCCAGGAAGTACTGAAGCTTTCTTT.

The CDR3 region has the DNA TGCGCCAGCAGCCAAGGGGCAGGGTCCTACGAGCAGTACTTC. This encodes CASSQGAGSYEQYF. The chain uses TRBV4-3 and TRBJ2-7, with D perhaps matching TRBD1 (5 bases). CDR3 length: 14 amino acids. Per germline, CDR1 LGHNA and CDR2 YSLEER. The germline V and J ends were trimmed by 1 base and 1 base, with 8 bases remaining between them.

This clone was found a few times. The chain uses TRBV7-2 and TRBJ2-7; 9 bases line up with TRBD2. The V and J ends lost 1 base and 3 bases, in that order; junction bases with no gene match: 4. Germline CDR1 and CDR2: SGHTA and FQGNSA. The CDR3 loop spans 15 amino acids. CDR3 sequence: CASSLVTAGGYEQYF. For the CDR3, the DNA is TGTGCCAGCAGCTTAGTGACAGCGGGGGGCTACGAGCAGTACTTC.

The genes are TRBV6-6 and TRBJ1-4, with D perhaps matching TRBD1 (6 bases). Germline CDR1 MNHNY, CDR2 SVGAGI (reference sequence). This CDR3 contains 14 residues. The V gene lost 6 bases and the J gene lost 2 bases, with 10 bases spanning the gap. CDR3 coding DNA: TGTGCCAGCAGGCAGGGGAATACTAATGAAAAACTGTTTTTT. This gives the protein CASRQGNTNEKLFF.

The CDR3 sequence: CASSSVIVGNTIYF. In DNA, the CDR3 is TGTGCCAGCAGCTCTGTGATAGTCGGAAACACCATATATTTT. This rearrangement joins TRBV11-2 to TRBJ1-3; D gene uncertain. The CDR3 extends over 14 amino acids. Germline V CDR1 and CDR2: SGHAT, FQNNGV. With 4 bases removed from V and 4 bases from J, the gap between germline ends came to 11 bases.

The V call is TRBV5-6, the J call TRBJ2-1, with D maybe TRBD1 (5 bases). Trimming cost V 4 bases and J 3 bases, with 8 bases left between them. CDR3 length: 13 residues. Germline V gene lookup returns CDR1 SGHDT and CDR2 YYEEEE. The CDR3 DNA follows: TGTGCCAGCAGCCGGACACACTACAATGAGCAGTTCTTC. This encodes CASSRTHYNEQFF.

This chain joins TRBV29-1 and TRBJ2-7; D may be TRBD2 (6 bases). CDR1 is SQVTM, CDR2 ANQGSEA, per germline. Trimming took 0 bases from V and 3 from J, leaving 9 bases between them. This CDR3 has 13 amino acids. DNA of the CDR3: TGCAGCGTTGAAGACGGGGGAGGCTACGAGCAGTACTTC. Residues: CSVEDGGGYEQYF.

This clone has a single count. V gene TRBV18 combines with J gene TRBJ1-4; D remains unclear. V lost 2 bases, J lost 5 bases, and 12 bases lay in between. Germline-derived CDR1 and CDR2 are KGHSH and LQKENI. The CDR3 totals 15 residues. The CDR3 nucleotides are TGTGCCAGCTCACCAGGAGGGCTCCGAAATGAAAAACTGTTTTTT. Translating gives CASSPGGLRNEKLFF.

This clone came up a few times. The chain is built from TRBV28 and TRBJ2-1, with D unclear. V lost 3 bases, J lost 6 bases, and 6 bases lay in between. The CDR3 consists of 12 residues. Germline values: CDR1 MDHEN, CDR2 SYDVKM. The CDR3 loop reads CASSFYGNEQFF. In DNA, the CDR3 is TGTGCCAGCAGTTTTTACGGCAATGAGCAGTTCTTC.

Comment on this clone: An end of the junction does not agree with germline; a read error may underlie this. J is TRBJ1-1 and V is TRBV7-9, with 9 bases fitting TRBD1. This CDR3 spans 17 amino acids. Germline CDR1 is SEHNR and CDR2 is FQNEAQ (reference sequence). The CDR3 DNA sequence: TGTTCCAGCAGCTCTCGCCCGGGACAGGGAATCAACACTGAAGCTTTCTTT. The encoded protein is CSSSSRPGQGINTEAFF.

This clone occurred a few times. The chain carries TRBV28 and TRBJ2-7, with 8 bases fitting TRBD2. The CDR3 length is 15 residues. Germline V gives CDR1 MDHEN, CDR2 SYDVKM. The junction had 6 bases not matched to a gene; V was cut back by 3 bases and J by 2 bases. The CDR3 coding sequence is TGTGCCAGCAGTTTGTCTAGCGGGCCTACCTACGAGCAGTACTTC. Translated, it gives CASSLSSGPTYEQYF.

The chain has TRBV9 and TRBJ1-3, with D possibly TRBD1 on 5 matching bases. This CDR3 comprises 15 residues. CDR1 is SGDLS, CDR2 YYNGEE, per germline. The germline V and J ends were trimmed by 0 bases and 4 bases, with 11 bases remaining between them. The CDR3 region is CASSVEQGRGNTIYF. CDR3 DNA sequence: TGTGCCAGCAGCGTAGAGCAGGGTCGGGGAAACACCATATATTTT.

This chain uses TRBV2 with TRBJ1-3, with a weak D call TRBD1 (6 bases). The germline V and J ends were trimmed by 6 bases and 7 bases, with 13 bases remaining between them. This CDR3 has 13 amino acids. CDR1 SNHLY and CDR2 FYNNEI come from the germline V gene. The CDR3 spells CASSWARGNTIYF. The DNA for the CDR3 is TGTGCCAGCAGCTGGGCGAGGGGGAACACCATATATTTT.

This chain connects TRBV28 to TRBJ1-1; 10 bases map to TRBD1. The CDR3 consists of 15 residues. Trimming at V came to 3 bases and at J to 5 bases, leaving 6 bases not matched to a gene. The germline V gene encodes CDR1 MDHEN and CDR2 SYDVKM. DNA of the CDR3: TGTGCCAGCAGTTTTGGGGGACAGGGGAGGACTGAAGCTTTCTTT. As protein: CASSFGGQGRTEAFF.

The chain has TRBV18 and TRBJ2-7; TRBD1 matches 11 bases. Trimming took 4 bases from V and 2 from J; bases not matched to a gene: 1. CDR1 and CDR2 (germline): KGHSH, LQKENI. The CDR3 has 14 residues. The CDR3 nucleotides are TGTGCCAGCTCACAGGGACAGGGGGCCTACGAGCAGTACTTC. Its translation is CASSQGQGAYEQYF.

The chain joins TRBV9 to TRBJ2-1; TRBD2 aligns across 10 bases. V trimming: 3 bases; J trimming: 0 bases; junction bases outside the gene matches: 0. Germline CDR1 SGDLS, CDR2 YYNGEE. CDR3 length: 15 amino acids. This CDR3 reads CASSASGGSYNEQFF. Here the CDR3 DNA reads TGTGCCAGCAGCGCTAGCGGGGGCTCCTACAATGAGCAGTTCTTC.

V and J are TRBV13 and TRBJ1-2, with no clear D. The V end was cut by 0 bases, the J end by 8 bases, with 10 bases between. CDR3 size: 13 residues. Per germline, CDR1 PRHDT and CDR2 FYEKMQ (reference sequence). The CDR3: CASSLGVGKGYTF. CDR3 bases: TGTGCCAGCAGCTTAGGAGTCGGGAAGGGCTACACCTTC.

The chain recombines TRBV5-1 with TRBJ1-2, with a tentative D call TRBD1 (5 bases). CDR1 is SGHRS, CDR2 YFSETQ, per germline. This CDR3 is 12 amino acids long. Deletions cut 1 base from V and 11 bases from J, with 12 bases between. The DNA for the CDR3 is TGCGCCAGCAGCTTGCAAGGGGTTGGTTACACCTTC. It encodes CASSLQGVGYTF.

The chain recombines TRBV28 with TRBJ2-7; D is possibly TRBD1 (6 bases). The CDR3 has 16 amino acids. CDR1 and CDR2 from the germline V gene are MDHEN and SYDVKM. Trimming removed 5 bases at V and 0 bases at J, with 17 bases between. CDR3 amino acids: CASSPTSGAISYEQYF. The CDR3 DNA sequence: TGTGCCAGCAGTCCTACTTCAGGGGCGATCTCCTACGAGCAGTACTTC.

This sequence joins TRBV6-5 and TRBJ2-7; D perhaps matches TRBD1 (6 bases). V dropped 0 bases and J dropped 2 bases, with 8 bases sitting between them. Per germline, CDR1 MNHEY and CDR2 SVGAGI. The CDR3 has 14 residues. This chain's CDR3 is CASSYSAGAYEQYF. CDR3 in DNA: TGTGCCAGCAGTTACTCGGCAGGGGCCTACGAGCAGTACTTC.

This clone was found once. The chain uses TRBV2 and TRBJ1-5; D is unclear. The CDR3 consists of 13 residues. Trimming stripped 2 bases from V and 7 bases from J, with 9 bases between. Germline V gives CDR1 SNHLY, CDR2 FYNNEI. CDR3 in amino acids: CASSENLVQPQHF. Written as DNA, the CDR3 is TGTGCCAGCAGTGAAAATCTCGTCCAGCCCCAGCATTTT.

This clone was counted a few times. This rearrangement joins TRBV28 to TRBJ1-5; D perhaps matches TRBD1 (5 bases). V was pared by 5 bases and J by 4 bases, with 12 bases between. Germline CDR1 is MDHEN and CDR2 is SYDVKM. The length of the CDR3 is 14 residues. In DNA form, the CDR3 reads TGTGCCAGCAGTCCTGGGGGGGGGAATCAGCCCCAGCATTTT. Translated, it gives CASSPGGGNQPQHF.

This rearrangement joins TRBV28 to TRBJ1-1; 7 nucleotides match TRBD1. Losses at the gene ends were 7 bases for V and 8 bases for J; bases not matched to a gene: 19. The CDR3 is made up of 16 amino acids. In germline, CDR1 is MDHEN, CDR2 SYDVKM. The CDR3 sequence is CASIPAIGQAETEAFF. The CDR3 DNA follows: TGTGCCAGCATCCCCGCAATCGGACAGGCGGAAACGGAAGCTTTCTTT.

The gene calls are TRBV7-9 and TRBJ2-5, with 9 positions matching TRBD1. This CDR3 is 16 amino acids long. Unmatched junction bases numbered 8, after V lost 5 bases and J lost 1 base. Germline CDR1 is SEHNR and CDR2 is FQNEAQ (reference sequence). Here the CDR3 reads CASSPSKTGGQETQYF. In nucleotides, the CDR3 is TGTGCCAGCAGCCCCTCGAAGACAGGGGGCCAAGAGACCCAGTACTTC.

The chain combines TRBV19 with TRBJ2-5; D might be TRBD2 (6 bases). V shed 5 bases and J shed 5 bases, with 12 bases lying between them. Germline V CDR1 and CDR2: LNHDA, SQIVND (reference sequence). CDR3 length: 13 amino acids. CDR3 DNA: TGTGCCAGTAGTCTGCTGGGACTTGAGACCCAGTACTTC. It translates to CASSLLGLETQYF.

The CDR3 DNA is TGTGCCAGCAGTGACAAGACAGGGGGCGGGTACGAGCAGTACTTC. This codes for CASSDKTGGGYEQYF. The J gene is TRBJ2-7, the V gene TRBV6-6; 10 nucleotides match TRBD1. The germline V gene has CDR1 MNHNY and CDR2 SVGAGI (reference sequence). J lost 4 bases, V lost 5 bases, and 8 bases had no gene match. CDR3 length: 15 residues.